This record looks at one T cell receptor (beta chain) sequence and its context. The source of the sample is a study of cytomegalovirus exposure and HLA in healthy donors. Germline-derived CDR1 and CDR2 are MNHEY and SVGAGI. This CDR3 spans 15 amino acids. V dropped 7 bases and J dropped 5; count of bases not matched to a gene: 10. The data were produced by immunoSEQ multiplex PCR, yet TCRdb's version contains in-frame clones alone and is incomplete. The repertoire has 100,000 to 150,000 clones, roughly 94% of them found once; the top ten carry around 1.2%. This chain connects TRBV6-5 to TRBJ2-7, with 11 bases lining up with TRBD2. The TCR originated in a woman under 30 in good health and CMV-seronegative. What was sequenced was PBMCs. CDR3 region: CASKTLAGALDEQYF. In DNA, the CDR3 is TGTGCCAGCAAAACACTAGCGGGAGCCCTGGACGAGCAGTACTTC.